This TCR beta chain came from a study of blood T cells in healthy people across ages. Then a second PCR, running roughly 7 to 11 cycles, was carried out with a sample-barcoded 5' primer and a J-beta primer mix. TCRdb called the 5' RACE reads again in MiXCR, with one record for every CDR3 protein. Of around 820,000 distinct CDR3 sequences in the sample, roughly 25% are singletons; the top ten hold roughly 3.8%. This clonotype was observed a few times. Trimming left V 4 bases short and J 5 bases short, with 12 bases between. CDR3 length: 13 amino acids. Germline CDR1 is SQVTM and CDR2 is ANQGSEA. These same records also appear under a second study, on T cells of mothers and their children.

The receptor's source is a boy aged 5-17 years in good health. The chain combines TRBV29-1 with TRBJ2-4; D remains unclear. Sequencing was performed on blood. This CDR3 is CSVAPVSENIQYF. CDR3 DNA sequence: TGCAGCGTTGCCCCAGTGTCGGAAAACATTCAGTACTTC.